This T cell receptor (beta chain) was recovered during a study of neurological immune-mediated disorders. TCRdb re-derived calls from the 5' RACE reads in MiXCR, one entry per CDR3 protein. The table lists approximately 24,000 distinct CDR3 sequences, roughly 12% of them singletons, with 15% to 20% in the top ten. This clonotype was seen at least ten times. With 7 bases removed from V and 4 bases from J, the gap between germline ends came to 16 bases. Germline V CDR1 and CDR2: SQVTM, ANQGSEA. This CDR3 is built from 13 residues. Source material: PBMCs. This TCR came from a middle-aged woman with HTLV-1-associated myelopathy (HAM/TSP). The chain is built from TRBV29-1 and TRBJ1-1, with a tentative D call TRBD1 (6 bases). CDR3 in amino acids: CSAIRGFLTEAFF. The CDR3 nucleotides read TGCAGCGCTATCAGGGGTTTTCTCACTGAAGCTTTCTTT.